One and the same sample provided the 15 T cell receptor beta chains below, sequenced in a study of blood T cell repertoires in COVID-19. Profiling relied on immunoSEQ multiplex PCR, and the TCRdb table lists in-frame clones only, not all of them. The sample shows 100,000 to 120,000 clones, 88% of them seen only once. The sample taken for sequencing was peripheral blood. The receptor set was obtained from a human donor in a cohort sampled during active COVID-19.

The chain joins TRBV19 to TRBJ2-3, with 7 bases lining up with TRBD1. CDR1 LNHDA and CDR2 SQIVND come from the germline V gene (reference sequence). V lost 5 bases, J lost 6 bases, and 11 bases stayed unmatched. The CDR3 consists of 15 residues. The CDR3 region is CASSSFSKGADTQYF. The CDR3 coding sequence is TGTGCCAGTAGTTCCTTTAGCAAGGGGGCCGATACGCAGTATTTT.

The rearrangement links TRBV28 to TRBJ1-6; maybe TRBD1 (6 bases). Germline V gives CDR1 MDHEN, CDR2 SYDVKM. This CDR3 has 15 residues. V was pared by 2 bases and J by 4 bases, with 9 bases between. The CDR3 bases are TGTGCCAGCAGTTTAATTACAGGGTATAATTCACCCCTCCACTTT. Protein sequence: CASSLITGYNSPLHF.

The chain links TRBV4-2 to TRBJ2-5, with D possibly TRBD2 on 5 matching bases. Germline lookup yields CDR1 LGHNA and CDR2 YNFKEQ. The CDR3 extends over 16 amino acids. V was trimmed by 0 bases and J by 5 bases, leaving 16 bases between them. CDR3: CASSQDSSRWEETQYF. The CDR3, as DNA: TGTGCCAGCAGCCAAGATAGTTCCCGGTGGGAGGAGACCCAGTACTTC.

The chain combines TRBV19 with TRBJ1-3; D unclear. CDR3 length: 14 amino acids. Germline lookup yields CDR1 LNHDA and CDR2 SQIVND (reference sequence). V lost 2 bases and J lost 0, with 5 bases in between. The CDR3 is CASSISLSGNTIYF. CDR3 DNA: TGTGCCAGTAGTATATCCCTCTCTGGAAACACCATATATTTT.

The rearrangement uses TRBV15 and TRBJ1-1; possibly TRBD1 for D (5 bases). This CDR3 comprises 13 residues. Germline loops: CDR1 LNHNV, CDR2 YYDKDF (reference sequence). Trimming cost V 3 bases and J 4 bases, with 9 bases left between them. The CDR3 coding sequence is TGTGCCACCAGCAGCACCGGGGGCACTGAAGCTTTCTTT. Translating gives CATSSTGGTEAFF.

V gene TRBV9 combines with J gene TRBJ1-2, with D hard to call. The V and J ends lost 1 base and 4 bases respectively, with 8 bases between them. The CDR3 contains 13 residues. Germline CDR1 and CDR2: SGDLS and YYNGEE. The CDR3 nucleotides read TGTGCCAGCAGCGTAAACAGCCTCTATGGCTACACCTTC. It translates to CASSVNSLYGYTF.

DNA for the CDR3: TGTGCCAGCAGTGAACGACCCGGACTAGCGGACGTATACAATGAGCAGTTCTTC. Its protein is CASSERPGLADVYNEQFF. The chain joins TRBV6-1 to TRBJ2-1; 10 bases align to TRBD2. The CDR3 totals 18 residues. With 2 bases clipped from V and 4 bases from J, the junction kept 11 bases outside the gene matches. Germline values: CDR1 MNHNS, CDR2 SASEGT.

This chain uses TRBV7-2 with TRBJ2-5, with TRBD2 identical over 9 bases. The ends lost 1 base at V and 7 bases at J; junction bases unmatched: 7. This CDR3 is 15 amino acids long. CDR1 and CDR2 from the germline V gene are SGHTA and FQGNSA. This chain's CDR3 is CASSLGPSGAGTQYF. The CDR3 region has the DNA TGTGCCAGCAGCTTAGGACCTAGCGGGGCGGGGACCCAGTACTTC.

V usage is TRBV21-1 and J usage is TRBJ2-5; whether TRBD1, the table's D call, matches the DNA was not checked. TRBV21-1 is a pseudogene locus. The CDR3 contains 10 residues. As DNA, the CDR3 is TGTGCCAGCACGGAAACAGGGCCGCACTTC. It encodes CASTETGPHF.

This clone was seen a single time. The V gene is TRBV6-5, the J gene TRBJ1-2, with 12 bases lining up with TRBD1. After removal of 6 bases from V and 8 bases from J, the junction contained 7 bases not matched to a gene. Germline loops: CDR1 MNHEY, CDR2 SVGAGI. The CDR3 contains 14 residues. The CDR3 DNA reads TGTGCCAGCAGACCGGGACAGGGGGCGAGAGGCTACACCTTC. The encoded protein is CASRPGQGARGYTF.

V is TRBV6-5 and J is TRBJ2-1; D is perhaps TRBD2 (6 bases). The CDR3 has 13 amino acids. Trimming took off 7 bases at V and 9 bases at J, with 16 bases between the two ends. Germline V gene sequence: CDR1 MNHEY, CDR2 SVGAGI. CDR3 amino acids: CASTLRGSGEQFF. In DNA, the CDR3 is TGTGCCAGCACTTTGCGGGGCTCGGGTGAGCAGTTCTTC.

The chain joins TRBV29-1 to TRBJ2-1; TRBD1 aligns across 7 bases. Germline V gene lookup returns CDR1 SQVTM and CDR2 ANQGSEA. The V gene end was trimmed by 6 bases and the J gene end by 6 bases; junction bases not matched to a gene: 8. The CDR3 is 13 residues long. For the CDR3, the DNA is TGCAGCGTGAACAGGGGAACGGGCAATGAGCAGTTCTTC. Translated: CSVNRGTGNEQFF.

The chain's CDR3 is CASSLTAGQNQETQYF. CDR3 DNA: TGTGCCAGCAGCTTGACCGCTGGACAGAACCAAGAGACCCAGTACTTC. The chain is built from TRBV5-4 and TRBJ2-5; a weak D match, TRBD1 (6 bases). The CDR3 has 16 amino acids. Germline V gene lookup returns CDR1 SGHNT and CDR2 YYREEE (reference sequence). Trimming shortened V by 1 base and J by 0 bases, and 13 bases separated the two germline ends.

J is TRBJ2-2 and V is TRBV5-1; 12 bases align to TRBD2. The ends lost 0 bases at V and 2 bases at J; junction bases unmatched: 5. Germline CDR1 reads SGHRS; CDR2 reads YFSETQ. This CDR3 is built from 18 residues. This CDR3 reads CASSLELAGGTNTGELFF. CDR3 nucleotides: TGCGCCAGCAGCTTGGAACTAGCGGGGGGCACAAACACCGGGGAGCTGTTTTTT.

The CDR3 DNA reads as TGTGCCAGCAGCGTAGGATCTAGTAACTCTGGAAACACCATATATTTT. Amino acid sequence: CASSVGSSNSGNTIYF. V and J are TRBV9 and TRBJ1-3; D is undetermined. Trimming removed 0 bases at V and 0 bases at J, with 10 bases between. CDR1 and CDR2 from the germline V gene are SGDLS and YYNGEE. CDR3 length equals 16 residues.